Listed below are T cell receptor beta chains from one sample, sequenced in a study of blood T cell repertoires in COVID-19. Repertoires were generated with immunoSEQ multiplex PCR, while TCRdb's copy carries only in-frame clones and drops some. The sample holds some 200,000 clones, under 85% seen once. Sequencing used peripheral blood. The receptor set was obtained from a woman between 40 and 55 years old with acute or convalescent COVID-19. The CDR3 runs from the conserved cysteine through the conserved F or W.

v_gene,j_gene,CDR3aa
TRBV11-2,TRBJ1-6,CASSPTDIILSSPLHF
TRBV13,TRBJ1-2,CASSLTGSIGYTF
TRBV6-9,TRBJ1-4,CASSYRWREKLFF
TRBV7-8,TRBJ2-3,CASSRRLGGSTDTQYF
TRBV29-1,TRBJ1-1,CSVILDPGQGGTEAFF
TRBV7-8,TRBJ1-6,CASSSERVAYNSPLHF
TRBV5-4,TRBJ2-5,CASSLARGRETQYF
TRBV5-1,TRBJ1-6,CASSLKQGNSPLHF
TRBV6-1,TRBJ2-3,CASSLAIGGNTQYF
TRBV2,TRBJ1-1,CASSLGQGFTEAFF
TRBV29-1,TRBJ1-2,CSVDSPYGYTF
TRBV11-2,TRBJ1-1,CASSSWDRVAGTEAFF
TRBV11-1,TRBJ1-1,CASTHKRQGPTEAFF
TRBV9,TRBJ1-1,CASSSKKTGRTEAFF
TRBV5-1,TRBJ1-2,CASGETGYGYTF
TRBV14,TRBJ2-1,CASSQVPGESDNEQFF
TRBV5-4,TRBJ2-5,CASSLHPDQETQYF
TRBV7-9,TRBJ2-7,CASSPRFSEQYF
TRBV7-8,TRBJ2-2,CASSLYTSNTGELFF
TRBV12-2,TRBJ2-1,CASRLKGVDGSYNEQFF
TRBV7-9,TRBJ1-4,CASSLGGTGGGKLFF
TRBV7-9,TRBJ2-1,CASSSQRASGNNEQFF
TRBV15,TRBJ1-4,CATSPAGASNEKLFF
TRBV7-8,TRBJ2-1,CASSRGFRTGGFNEQFF
TRBV9,TRBJ2-7,CASSVASGATSYEQYF
TRBV6-5,TRBJ2-7,CASSRLETYEQYF
TRBV28,TRBJ1-5,CASSTTGVNQPQHF
TRBV19,TRBJ1-5,CASGQEIWPQHF
TRBV7-9,TRBJ1-2,CASSLLSGRGYTF
TRBV4-1,TRBJ2-2,CASSAGTGQTGELFF
TRBV28,TRBJ2-3,CASSSWTGATDTQYF
TRBV18,TRBJ1-1,CASALQGEAFF
TRBV7-2,TRBJ1-3,CASSLLAGLSGNTIYF
TRBV27,TRBJ2-3,CASSLSNLWGDTDTQYF
TRBV7-9,TRBJ2-7,CASSLGLDYEQYF
TRBV29-1,TRBJ2-7,CSVARDSRLEQYF
TRBV6-2/TRBV6-3,TRBJ2-2,CASTPRGQSNTGELFF
TRBV9,TRBJ1-6,CASSPGGVNGSPLHF
TRBV7-8,TRBJ1-2,CASSLDRRNGYTF
TRBV28,TRBJ2-7,CASSTMGRQYF
TRBV19,TRBJ1-2,CASSPRPGAAANYGYTF
TRBV19,TRBJ1-5,CASIKIGGGSGQPQHF
TRBV6-6,TRBJ1-5,CASSSSFGGYNQPQHF
TRBV6-1,TRBJ1-1,CASSEIGYPPTRAFF
TRBV30,TRBJ2-5,CAWRRSGGKQETQYF
TRBV28,TRBJ1-2,CASSFEALTNYGYTF
TRBV27,TRBJ2-2,CASSRVRGTALNTGELFF
TRBV5-5,TRBJ2-7,CASSLVQGAIHEQYF